The 5 T cell receptor beta chains below all came from one sample that was sequenced in a study of T cell responses to AZD1222 COVID-19 vaccine. TCRdb keeps only in-frame clones here, not all; method: immunoSEQ multiplex PCR. This repertoire shows about 130,000 clones, roughly nine tenths found once; its top ten account for 9.5%. Sequencing was performed on peripheral blood, taken 28 days after the second AZD1222 dose. The source of these receptors is an adult who received the AZD1222 COVID-19 vaccine.

The sample holds one count of this clone. The CDR3 DNA reads as TGTGCCAGCAGTAGGACTAGCGGGGGACGAAATGAGCAGTTCTTC. Translating gives CASSRTSGGRNEQFF. The chain joins TRBV6-5 to TRBJ2-1; 13 nucleotides line up with TRBD2. Germline CDR1 MNHEY, CDR2 SVGAGI. The CDR3 is 15 amino acids. The junction had 5 bases not matched to a gene; V was cut back by 5 bases and J by 7 bases.

The V call is TRBV18, the J call TRBJ2-3; TRBD1 might be the D (6 bases). The germline V gene has CDR1 KGHSH and CDR2 LQKENI. The CDR3 loop spans 17 amino acids. V lost 0 bases and J lost 4, with 17 bases in between. CDR3 DNA sequence: TGTGCCAGCTCACCACCGGGTCAACAGGGAAGGGCAGATACGCAGTATTTT. This translates into CASSPPGQQGRADTQYF.

The chain uses TRBV9 and TRBJ2-7; D is perhaps TRBD1 or TRBD2 (5 bases each). V dropped 4 bases and J dropped 7 bases, with 15 bases sitting between them. The CDR3 runs 13 residues. In germline, CDR1 is SGDLS, CDR2 YYNGEE. This CDR3 is CASSLGTFGEQYF. CDR3 sequence (DNA): TGTGCCAGCAGCCTCGGGACCTTTGGGGAGCAGTACTTC.

Many counts were recorded for this clone. This chain joins TRBV2 and TRBJ2-7; tentative D call: TRBD1 (5 bases). Germline assignment: CDR1 SNHLY and CDR2 FYNNEI. V was clipped by 6 bases and J by 3 bases, with 12 bases between them. This CDR3 region has 13 residues. The CDR3 reads CASRKGWDYEQYF. CDR3 nucleotide sequence: TGTGCCAGCAGGAAGGGGTGGGACTACGAGCAGTACTTC.

As for this clone: In the same sample, other DNA sequences code for this CDR3. The CDR3: CASSPTGGTEAFF. The CDR3 DNA reads TGTGCCAGCTCACCGACAGGGGGGACTGAAGCTTTCTTT. This sequence joins TRBV18 and TRBJ1-1; 9 bases agree with TRBD1. Germline assignment: CDR1 KGHSH and CDR2 LQKENI. With 3 bases clipped from V and 5 bases from J, the junction kept 1 base outside the gene matches. This CDR3 is built from 13 residues.